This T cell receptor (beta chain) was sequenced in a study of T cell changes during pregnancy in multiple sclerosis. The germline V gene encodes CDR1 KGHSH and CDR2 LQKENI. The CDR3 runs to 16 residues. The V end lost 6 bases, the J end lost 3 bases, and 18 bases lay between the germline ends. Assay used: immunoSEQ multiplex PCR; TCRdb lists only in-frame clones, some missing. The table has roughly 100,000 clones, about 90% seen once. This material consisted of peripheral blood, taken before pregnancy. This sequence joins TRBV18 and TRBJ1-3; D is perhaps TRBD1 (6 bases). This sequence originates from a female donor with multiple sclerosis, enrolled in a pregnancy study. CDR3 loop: CASSALQGLDGNTIYF. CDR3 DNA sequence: TGTGCCAGCTCGGCGCTTCAGGGGCTGGATGGAAACACCATATATTTT.